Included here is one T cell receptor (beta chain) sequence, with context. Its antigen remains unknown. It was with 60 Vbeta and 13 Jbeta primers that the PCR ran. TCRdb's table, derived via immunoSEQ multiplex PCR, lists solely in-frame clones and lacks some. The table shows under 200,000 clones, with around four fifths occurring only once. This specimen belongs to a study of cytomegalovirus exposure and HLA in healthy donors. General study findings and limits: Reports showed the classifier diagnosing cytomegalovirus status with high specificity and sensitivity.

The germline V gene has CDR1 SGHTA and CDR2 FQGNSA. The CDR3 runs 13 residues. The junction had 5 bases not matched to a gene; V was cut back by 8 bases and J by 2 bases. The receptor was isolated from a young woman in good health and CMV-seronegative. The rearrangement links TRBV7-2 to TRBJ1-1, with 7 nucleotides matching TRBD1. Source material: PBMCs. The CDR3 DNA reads TGTGCCAGCGGGAACAGGGGCAACACTGAAGCTTTCTTT. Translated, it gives CASGNRGNTEAFF.